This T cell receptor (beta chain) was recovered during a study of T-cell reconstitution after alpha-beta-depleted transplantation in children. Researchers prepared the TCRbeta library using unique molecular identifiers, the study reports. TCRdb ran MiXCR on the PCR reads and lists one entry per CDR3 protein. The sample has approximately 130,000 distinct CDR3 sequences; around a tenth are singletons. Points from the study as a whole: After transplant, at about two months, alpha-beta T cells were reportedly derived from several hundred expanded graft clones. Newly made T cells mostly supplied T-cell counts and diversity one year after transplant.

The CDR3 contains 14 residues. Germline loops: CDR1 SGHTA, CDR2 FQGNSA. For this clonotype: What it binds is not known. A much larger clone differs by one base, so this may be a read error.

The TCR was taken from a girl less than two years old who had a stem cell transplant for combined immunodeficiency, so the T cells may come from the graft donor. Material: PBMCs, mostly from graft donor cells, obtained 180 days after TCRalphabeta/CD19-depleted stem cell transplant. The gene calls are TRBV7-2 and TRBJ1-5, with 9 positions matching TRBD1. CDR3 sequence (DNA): TGTTCCAGCAGCCCAACAGGGGGCCGTCAGCCCCAGCATTTT. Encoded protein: CSSSPTGGRQPQHF.